These 14 T cell receptor beta chains originate from one sample sequenced in a study of T cell responses to AZD1222 COVID-19 vaccine. Assay: immunoSEQ multiplex PCR; the TCRdb copy retains only in-frame clones and omits some. Found here are about 130,000 clones, 93% of them singletons; the top ten hold 0.91%. The sample was peripheral blood, taken on day 0 of AZD1222 vaccination. Receptor source: an adult in good health.

The count of this clone is one. In the same sample, other DNA sequences code for this CDR3. The V call is TRBV7-8, the J call TRBJ1-1; possible D gene TRBD1, 5 bases. Per the germline V gene, CDR1 is SGHVS and CDR2 is FQNEAQ. The ends were cut back, 5 bases at V and 1 base at J, with 8 bases in the middle. There are 13 residues in the CDR3. CDR3 sequence: CASSLGQNTEAFF. DNA of the CDR3: TGTGCCAGCAGCCTCGGACAGAACACTGAAGCTTTCTTT.

This rearrangement joins TRBV7-9 to TRBJ2-5; D is uncertain. V gave up 4 bases and J gave up 2 bases, with 20 bases separating them. In germline, CDR1 is SEHNR, CDR2 FQNEAQ (reference sequence). This CDR3 spans 17 amino acids. DNA for the CDR3: TGTGCCAGCAGCTCCGCGGCGCTATCCCGTACTCAAGAGACCCAGTACTTC. This sequence encodes CASSSAALSRTQETQYF.

The rearrangement joins TRBV3-1 (or the pseudogene TRBV3-2) to TRBJ2-4; D possibly uses TRBD1 or TRBD2 (6 bases each). Trimming removed 5 bases from V and 7 bases from J, with 15 bases in between. The CDR3 extends over 14 amino acids. Germline V CDR1 and CDR2: LGHDT, YNNKEL (reference sequence). The CDR3 DNA sequence: TGTGCCAGCAGCGGCTGGGGGGCCCCCAACATTCAGTACTTC. This translates into CASSGWGAPNIQYF.

The V and J genes are TRBV12-5 and TRBJ1-2; 8 nucleotides line up with TRBD1. V lost 7 bases and J lost 4; bases outside the gene matches: 8. Per germline, CDR1 LGHNT and CDR2 FRNRAP. This CDR3 contains 14 residues. The CDR3 DNA sequence: TGTGCTAGTGCCCTCGGACAGGGAGGCTATGGCTACACCTTC. This gives the protein CASALGQGGYGYTF.

V usage is TRBV10-1 and J usage is TRBJ2-2, with D perhaps matching TRBD2 (5 bases). The CDR3 is 16 residues long. Per the germline V gene, CDR1 is WNHNN and CDR2 is SYGVQD (reference sequence). The V end lost 0 bases, the J end lost 4 bases, and 12 bases lay between the germline ends. The CDR3 nucleotides are TGCGCCAGCAGTGAGTCGACGTCCCGGGGCACCGGGGAGCTGTTTTTT. This sequence encodes CASSESTSRGTGELFF.

This clone was seen only once. The chain combines TRBV28 with TRBJ2-2; D gene unclear. The CDR3 runs to 15 residues. Germline values: CDR1 MDHEN, CDR2 SYDVKM. V was trimmed by 10 bases and J by 5 bases, leaving 20 bases between them. CDR3 nucleotides: TGTGCCACCAGCGAAGTTTCCAGGCAGACCGGGGAGCTGTTTTTT. Protein: CATSEVSRQTGELFF.

The chain employs TRBV7-9 and TRBJ2-2; TRBD1 agrees at 8 bases. The J segment lost 0 bases and the V segment lost 4 bases, leaving 4 bases of the junction unmatched. The CDR3 consists of 16 residues. The germline gives CDR1 SEHNR, CDR2 FQNEAQ (reference sequence). CDR3 sequence (DNA): TGTGCCAGCAGCTCGACAGGGGCTTCGAACACCGGGGAGCTGTTTTTT. Encoded protein: CASSSTGASNTGELFF.

The chain joins TRBV5-1 to TRBJ1-2; tentative D call: TRBD1 (6 bases). V lost 4 bases and J 8 bases, leaving 15 bases between the germline ends. Germline loops: CDR1 SGHRS, CDR2 YFSETQ. This CDR3 region has 13 residues. The CDR3 DNA sequence: TGCGCCAGCAGCCTCGGGGGCCAAGGCGGCTACACCTTC. It specifies CASSLGGQGGYTF.

The rearrangement uses TRBV7-9 and TRBJ1-1, with a possible D match to TRBD1 (5 bases). This CDR3 is 15 amino acids long. Germline loops: CDR1 SEHNR, CDR2 FQNEAQ (reference sequence). V lost 1 base and J 3 bases, leaving 12 bases between the germline ends. CDR3 protein: CASSLGTGTDTEAFF. The CDR3 DNA reads TGTGCCAGCAGCTTAGGAACCGGGACGGACACTGAAGCTTTCTTT.

The chain carries TRBV27 and TRBJ1-6, with TRBD1 matching 7 bases. The CDR3 is 17 residues long. Germline V gene lookup returns CDR1 MNHEY and CDR2 SMNVEV (reference sequence). V shed 3 bases and J 13 bases; nucleotides not matched to a gene: 18. The CDR3: CASSFAQGSSESFPLHF. The CDR3 nucleotides read TGTGCCAGCAGTTTCGCACAGGGGTCATCGGAATCGTTTCCCCTCCACTTT.

The rearrangement joins TRBV6-5 to TRBJ1-1, with a tentative D call TRBD1 (5 bases). Germline V lookup: CDR1 MNHEY, CDR2 SVGAGI. Trimming cost V 2 bases and J 1 base, with 8 bases left between them. The CDR3 totals 14 residues. The CDR3 spells CASSYGGENTEAFF. The DNA of the CDR3 is TGTGCCAGCAGTTACGGGGGGGAGAACACTGAAGCTTTCTTT.

This chain links TRBV21-1 with TRBJ1-2; TRBD1 was called by the table and not checked on the DNA. TRBV21-1 is designated a pseudogene. This CDR3 contains 12 residues. This CDR3 reads CASTDRGNGYTF. The CDR3 DNA sequence: TGTGCCAGCACGGACAGGGGTAATGGCTACACCTTC.

This chain joins TRBV19 and TRBJ1-5; 7 positions agree with TRBD1. The J segment lost 7 bases and the V segment lost 3 bases, leaving 9 bases of the junction unmatched. The CDR3 loop spans 15 amino acids. In germline, CDR1 is LNHDA, CDR2 SQIVND (reference sequence). CDR3: CASSISRTGYQPQHF. As DNA, the CDR3 is TGTGCCAGTAGTATTTCCCGGACAGGATACCAGCCCCAGCATTTT.

The chain uses TRBV18 and TRBJ1-1, with 8 nucleotides matching TRBD1. CDR3 length equals 14 residues. V gave up 3 bases and J gave up 4 bases; unmatched junction bases: 4. In germline, CDR1 is KGHSH, CDR2 LQKENI. The CDR3 coding sequence is TGTGCCAGCTCACCTAACAGGGGGGGCACTGAAGCTTTCTTT. It specifies CASSPNRGGTEAFF.